One sample yielded the 14 T cell receptor beta chains listed below, sequenced in a study of blood T cells in healthy people across ages (dated by TCRdb to about 2015). Preparation of the library involved 5' RACE. The run used an Illumina HiSeq 2500. A second roughly 6 to 11 cycle PCR used a sample-barcoded 5' primer and a J-beta primer mix. TCRdb trimmed the raw reads at Q25, called clones with MiXCR and kept productive beta chains. Every CDR3 protein is listed once, alongside the most common genes and DNA of its rows. The table for this sample lists roughly 830,000 distinct CDR3 sequences; about 62% of them were counted only once. The top ten constitute around a quarter of the sample. The sample comprised blood. All receptors come from a young man in good health.

The chain has TRBV29-1 and TRBJ2-4; no definite D call. Germline-derived CDR1 and CDR2 are SQVTM and ANQGSEA. V was trimmed by 6 bases and J by 1 base, leaving 10 bases between them. The CDR3 covers 13 residues. CDR3 sequence reads: CSVGKAAKNIQYF. CDR3 nucleotide sequence: TGCAGCGTAGGAAAGGCGGCCAAAAACATTCAGTACTTC. The complete variable domain, with remaining parts taken from reference TRBV29-1 and TRBJ2-4, reads SAVISQKPSRDICQRGTSLTIQCQVDSQVTMMFWYRQQPGQSLTLIATANQGSEATYESGFVIDKFPISRPNLTFSTLTVSNMSPEDSSIYLCSVGKAAKNIQYFGAGTRLSVL.

The J gene is TRBJ2-4, the V gene TRBV20-1, with D perhaps TRBD2 (6 bases). TRBJ2-7 explains the end of the DNA better; the J call may be wrong. The CDR3 has 12 residues. Germline V gene sequence: CDR1 DFQATT, CDR2 SNEGSKA (reference sequence). The CDR3 sequence is CSARDYLYEQYF. The CDR3 nucleotides read TGCAGTGCTAGGGACTACCTCTACGAGCAGTACTTC.

J is TRBJ2-7 and V is TRBV2; D is tentatively TRBD1 or TRBD2 (5 bases each). V lost 8 bases and J lost 1, with 12 bases in between. This CDR3 has 13 amino acids. The germline gives CDR1 SNHLY, CDR2 FYNNEI. CDR3 amino acids: CASWGRQSYEQYF. CDR3 nucleotides: TGTGCCAGCTGGGGACGCCAATCCTACGAGCAGTACTTC.

The V gene is TRBV6-5, the J gene TRBJ1-2, with 10 bases fitting TRBD1. CDR1 is MNHEY and CDR2 is SVGAGI in the germline V gene. The CDR3 has 16 amino acids. V dropped 6 bases and J dropped 2; count of bases not matched to a gene: 9. CDR3 DNA sequence: TGTGCCAGCAGCCTGGGACAGGGGACCCTCAACTATGGCTACACCTTC. Its protein is CASSLGQGTLNYGYTF.

The CDR3 region has the DNA TGTGCCAGCAGCAAGATAAGAGAAACTAATGAAAAACTGTTTTTT. Protein sequence: CASSKIRETNEKLFF. The chain recombines TRBV7-2 with TRBJ1-4; unclear D gene. The CDR3 length is 15 residues. The germline CDR1 and CDR2 sequences are SGHTA and FQGNSA. Trimming shortened V by 5 bases and J by 1 base, and 11 bases separated the two germline ends.

The genes are TRBV4-3 and TRBJ1-1; D may be TRBD1 (5 bases). The CDR3 sequence is 14 residues long. V lost 4 bases and J lost 7, with 16 bases in between. Germline values: CDR1 LGHNA, CDR2 YSLEER. The CDR3 region is CASSRLTDPIEAFF. The CDR3 DNA is TGCGCCAGCAGCCGCCTGACAGACCCCATTGAAGCTTTCTTT.

The table lists this clonotype with a count of one. The chain is built from TRBV4-1 and TRBJ2-5, with 8 bases aligning to TRBD1. CDR1 is MGHRA, CDR2 YSYEKL, per germline. The junction had 16 bases not matched to a gene; V was cut back by 2 bases and J by 11 bases. There are 16 residues in the CDR3. CDR3 nucleotide sequence: TGCGCCAGCAGCCAATTGAGGGACAGGCGCTCCAATGAGCAGTACTTC. It translates to CASSQLRDRRSNEQYF.

This clonotype was found once. The rearrangement uses TRBV7-3 and TRBJ2-5; 9 nucleotides line up with TRBD1. The end of the DNA is better explained by TRBJ2-7, so the J call may be wrong. Germline V gene data show CDR1 as SGHTA and CDR2 as FQGTGA. The CDR3 is made up of 15 amino acids. CDR3 in amino acids: CASSLVPGQGDEQYF. The CDR3 DNA is TGTGCCAGCAGCCTTGTCCCGGGACAGGGAGACGAGCAGTACTTC.

V is TRBV7-2 and J is TRBJ2-7, with TRBD1 as a possible D gene (6 bases). Trimming cost V 5 bases and J 1 base, with 15 bases left between them. CDR3 size: 15 residues. Germline CDR1 reads SGHTA; CDR2 reads FQGNSA. The CDR3 spells CASSTTAGVSYEQYF. CDR3 nucleotide sequence: TGTGCCAGCAGCACTACCGCAGGGGTATCCTACGAGCAGTACTTC.

The V call is TRBV7-6, the J call TRBJ2-6; TRBD2 matches 8 bases. The CDR3 consists of 16 residues. The ends lost 5 bases at V and 0 bases at J; junction bases unmatched: 3. CDR1 and CDR2 from the germline V gene are SGHVS and FNYEAQ. Here the CDR3 DNA reads TGTGCCAGCAGCCGGGGGGGTCTCTCTGGGGCCAACGTCCTGACTTTC. Translated, it gives CASSRGGLSGANVLTF.

This clonotype has more than one count but fewer than ten. The chain links TRBV29-1 to TRBJ2-7, with TRBD2 identical over 8 bases. The germline V gene encodes CDR1 SQVTM and CDR2 ANQGSEA. The V gene end was trimmed by 7 bases and the J gene end by 3 bases; junction bases not matched to a gene: 2. The CDR3 runs 11 residues. CDR3: CSAGTSYEQYF. In nucleotides, the CDR3 is TGCAGCGCTGGGACTAGCTACGAGCAGTACTTC.

V is TRBV6-9 and J is TRBJ2-6; maybe TRBD2 (6 bases). CDR3 length: 15 residues. In germline, CDR1 is MNHGY, CDR2 SVAAGI. V was clipped by 5 bases and J by 2 bases, with 10 bases between them. Written as DNA, the CDR3 is TGTGCCAGCAGTCGCCGGAGGGCTGGGGCCAACGTCCTGACTTTC. This codes for CASSRRRAGANVLTF.

This chain links TRBV4-2 with TRBJ1-1; D uncertain. This CDR3 contains 17 residues. Trimming removed 5 bases at V and 5 bases at J, with 24 bases between. Germline V gene lookup returns CDR1 LGHNA and CDR2 YNFKEQ. As DNA, the CDR3 is TGTGCCAGCAGCGATCTTGGACGGAGTCTTAGAGGGACTGAAGCTTTCTTT. Its protein is CASSDLGRSLRGTEAFF.

The DNA for the CDR3 is TGTGCCAGCAGTGAACAAATCGGGGAAAAACTGTTTTTT. This sequence encodes CASSEQIGEKLFF. The V call is TRBV25-1, the J call TRBJ1-4; no definite D call. The CDR3 runs to 13 residues. Trimming took off 2 bases at V and 8 bases at J, with 9 bases between the two ends. Germline V gene sequence: CDR1 MGHDK, CDR2 SYGVNS.